This T cell receptor beta chain is from a study of blood T cell repertoires in COVID-19. TCRdb keeps only in-frame clones here, not all; method: immunoSEQ multiplex PCR. The table records some 150,000 clones, 76% of them present only once. Germline lookup yields CDR1 MNHEY and CDR2 SVGEGT. CDR3 length: 17 amino acids. Trimming cost V 1 base and J 3 bases, with 17 bases left between them. Sequences were obtained from peripheral blood. This TCR was recovered from a woman older than 75 with active or convalescent COVID-19. The V gene is TRBV6-2 or TRBV6-3, the J gene TRBJ2-3; tentative D call: TRBD2 (6 bases). The DNA of the CDR3 is TGTGCCAGCAGTTACTACGAGCGGAGGGAACAGACAGATACGCAGTATTTT. This gives the protein CASSYYERREQTDTQYF.